This T cell receptor beta chain is drawn from a study of chemoradiotherapy in HPV16-positive cancers. V gave up 0 bases and J gave up 2 bases; unmatched junction bases: 1. The CDR3 contains 15 residues. CDR1 SGHRS and CDR2 YFSETQ come from the germline V gene. Repertoires were generated with immunoSEQ multiplex PCR, while TCRdb's copy carries only in-frame clones and drops some. The sample gives approximately 58,000 clones, more than 90% of which show up once; approximately 3.5% is in the top ten. This TCR came from a human donor with HPV-associated anogenital cancer. This specimen was blood, taken from a patient who underwent chemoradiotherapy. This chain links TRBV5-1 with TRBJ2-3, with TRBD1 matching over 9 bases. The CDR3 bases are TGCGCCAGCAGCTTGGGACAGGGGGTCACAGATACGCAGTATTTT. Amino acids: CASSLGQGVTDTQYF.